This T cell receptor (beta chain) was obtained from a study of blood T cell repertoires in COVID-19. Overall study: The United States, Italy and Spain provided the acute and convalescent COVID-19 samples. Sources were T cells, B-cell-depleted T cells, or PBMCs; the material itself was cDNA or gDNA.

Original processing notes: From reference gene primer amplification, estimates of nucleated cell counts were derived. This table comes from immunoSEQ multiplex PCR, and its TCRdb copy is limited to in-frame clones, with some not included. For V, J and clone size, that table is used; D and trimming come from the DNA. This sample has around 150,000 clones, with about 76% found just once. In this sample, this clone turned up a few times. In germline, CDR1 is LGHDT, CDR2 YNNKEL (reference sequence). The CDR3 contains 13 residues. V lost 6 bases and J lost 1, with 10 bases in between. The receptor comes from a woman aged 55-70 years with active or convalescent COVID-19. The sequencing sample was made of peripheral blood. The chain uses TRBV3-1 (or the pseudogene TRBV3-2) and TRBJ2-7; D is undetermined. The CDR3 reads CASSSTGSYEQYF. The CDR3 DNA sequence: TGTGCCAGCAGTTCCACCGGGTCCTACGAGCAGTACTTC.